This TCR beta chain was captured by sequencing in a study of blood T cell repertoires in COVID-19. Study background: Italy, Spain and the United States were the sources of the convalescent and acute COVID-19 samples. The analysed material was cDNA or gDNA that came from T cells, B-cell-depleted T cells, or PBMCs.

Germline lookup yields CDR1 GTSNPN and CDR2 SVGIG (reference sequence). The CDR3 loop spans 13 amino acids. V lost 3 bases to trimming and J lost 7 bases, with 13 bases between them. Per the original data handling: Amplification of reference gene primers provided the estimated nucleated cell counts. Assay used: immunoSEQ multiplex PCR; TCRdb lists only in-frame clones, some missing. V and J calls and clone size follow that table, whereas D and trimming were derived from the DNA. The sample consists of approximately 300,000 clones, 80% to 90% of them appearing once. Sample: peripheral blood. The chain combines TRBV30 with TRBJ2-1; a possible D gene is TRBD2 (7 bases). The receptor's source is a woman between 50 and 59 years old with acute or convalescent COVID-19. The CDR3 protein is CAWSGLGGNEQFF. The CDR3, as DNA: TGTGCCTGGAGCGGACTAGGGGGGAATGAGCAGTTCTTC. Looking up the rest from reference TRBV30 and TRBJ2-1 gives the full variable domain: SQTIHQWPATLVQPVGSPLSLECTVEGTSNPNLYWYRQAAGRGLQLLFYSVGIGQISSEVPQNLSASRPQDRQFILSSKKLLLSDSGFYLCAWSGLGGNEQFFGPGTRLTVL.